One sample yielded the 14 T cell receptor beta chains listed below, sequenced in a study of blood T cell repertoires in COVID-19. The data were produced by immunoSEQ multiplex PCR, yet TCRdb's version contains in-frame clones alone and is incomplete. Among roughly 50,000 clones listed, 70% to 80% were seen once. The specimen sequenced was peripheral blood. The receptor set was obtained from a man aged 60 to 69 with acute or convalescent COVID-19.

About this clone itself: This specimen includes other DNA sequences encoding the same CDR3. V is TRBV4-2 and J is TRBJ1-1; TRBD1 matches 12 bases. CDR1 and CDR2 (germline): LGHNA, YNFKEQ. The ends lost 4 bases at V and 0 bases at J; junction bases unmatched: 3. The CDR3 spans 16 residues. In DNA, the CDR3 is TGTGCCAGCAGCCGTGGGACAGGGGGCATGAACACTGAAGCTTTCTTT. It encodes CASSRGTGGMNTEAFF.

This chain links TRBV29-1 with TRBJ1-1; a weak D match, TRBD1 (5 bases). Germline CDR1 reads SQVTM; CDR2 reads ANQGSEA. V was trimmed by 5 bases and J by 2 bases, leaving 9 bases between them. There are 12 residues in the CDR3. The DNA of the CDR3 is TGCAGCGTTAGCGACAGAAACACTGAAGCTTTCTTT. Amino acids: CSVSDRNTEAFF.

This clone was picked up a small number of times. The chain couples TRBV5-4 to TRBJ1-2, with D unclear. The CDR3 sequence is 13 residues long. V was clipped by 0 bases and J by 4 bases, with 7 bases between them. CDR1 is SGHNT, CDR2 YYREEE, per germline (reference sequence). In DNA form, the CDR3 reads TGTGCCAGCAGCTTGGGACTTCGCTATGGCTACACCTTC. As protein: CASSLGLRYGYTF. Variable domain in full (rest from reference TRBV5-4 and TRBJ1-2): ETGVTQSPTHLIKTRGQQVTLRCSSQSGHNTVSWYQQALGQGPQFIFQYYREEENGRGNFPPRFSGLQFPNYSSELNVNALELDDSALYLCASSLGLRYGYTFGSGTRLTVV.

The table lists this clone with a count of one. The CDR3 DNA sequence: TGTGCCATCAGTGAGTCGGCTAGCGGGAGTGCAGATACGCAGTATTTT. Translating gives CAISESASGSADTQYF. The chain is built from TRBV10-3 and TRBJ2-3; 10 bases align to TRBD2. Germline lookup yields CDR1 ENHRY and CDR2 SYGVKD. Trimming at V came to 0 bases and at J to 4 bases, leaving 4 bases not matched to a gene. The CDR3 is 16 residues long.

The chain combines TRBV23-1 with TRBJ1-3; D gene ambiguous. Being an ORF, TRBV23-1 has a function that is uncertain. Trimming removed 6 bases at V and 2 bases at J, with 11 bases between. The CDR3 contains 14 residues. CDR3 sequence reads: CASRGPSPGNTIYF. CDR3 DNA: TGCGCCAGCAGGGGCCCCTCTCCTGGAAACACCATATATTTT.

CDR3 loop: CSVTTSGRFYEQYF. CDR3 nucleotide sequence: TGCAGCGTTACAACTAGCGGGAGGTTCTACGAGCAGTACTTC. This sequence joins TRBV29-1 and TRBJ2-7; TRBD2 matches 12 bases. The V segment lost 5 bases and the J segment 3 bases; nucleotides outside the gene matches: 5. CDR3 length equals 14 residues. In germline, CDR1 is SQVTM, CDR2 ANQGSEA.

The CDR3 DNA follows: TGTGCCAGCAGCGGTGATTCGGGCATTCAGTACTTC. Translating gives CASSGDSGIQYF. The V gene is TRBV9, the J gene TRBJ2-4; no reliable D call. The CDR3 consists of 12 residues. Trimming cost V 3 bases and J 9 bases, with 10 bases left between them. Germline CDR1 SGDLS, CDR2 YYNGEE.

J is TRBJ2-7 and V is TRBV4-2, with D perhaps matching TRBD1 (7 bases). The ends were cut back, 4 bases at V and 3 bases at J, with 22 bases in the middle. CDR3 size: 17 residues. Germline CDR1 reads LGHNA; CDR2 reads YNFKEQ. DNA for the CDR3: TGTGCCAGCAGCCCAGGGGGGCAGGCCTCTAAGTACTACGAGCAGTACTTC. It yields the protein CASSPGGQASKYYEQYF.

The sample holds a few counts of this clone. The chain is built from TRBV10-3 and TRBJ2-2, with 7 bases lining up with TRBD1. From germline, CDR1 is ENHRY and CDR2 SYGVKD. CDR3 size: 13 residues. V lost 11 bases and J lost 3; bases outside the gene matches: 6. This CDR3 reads CAAGTEDTGELFF. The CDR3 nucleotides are TGTGCCGCCGGGACAGAAGACACCGGGGAGCTGTTTTTT.

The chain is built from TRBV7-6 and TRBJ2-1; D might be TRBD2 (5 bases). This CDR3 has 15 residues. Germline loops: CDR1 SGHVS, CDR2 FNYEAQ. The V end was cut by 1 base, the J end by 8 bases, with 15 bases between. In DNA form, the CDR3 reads TGTGCCAGCAGCTTAGGGGTACTAGTCTCGGATGAGCAGTTCTTC. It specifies CASSLGVLVSDEQFF. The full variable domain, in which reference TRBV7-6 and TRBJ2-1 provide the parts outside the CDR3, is GAGVSQSPRYKVTKRGQDVALRCDPISGHVSLYWYRQALGQGPEFLTYFNYEAQQDKSGLPNDRFSAERPEGSISTLTIQRTEQRDSAMYRCASSLGVLVSDEQFFGPGTRLTVL.

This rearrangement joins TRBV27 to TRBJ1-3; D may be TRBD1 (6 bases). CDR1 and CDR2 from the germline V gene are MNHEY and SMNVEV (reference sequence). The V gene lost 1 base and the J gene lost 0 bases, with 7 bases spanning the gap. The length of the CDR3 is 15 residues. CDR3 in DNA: TGTGCCAGCAGTTTATTGGGGGCCTCTGGAAACACCATATATTTT. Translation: CASSLLGASGNTIYF.

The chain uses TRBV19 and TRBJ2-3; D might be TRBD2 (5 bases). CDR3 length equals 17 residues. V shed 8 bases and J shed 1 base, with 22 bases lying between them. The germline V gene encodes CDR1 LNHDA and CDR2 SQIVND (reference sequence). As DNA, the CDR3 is TGTGCCAGTGGGAGAGGCCGTTCTTTATGGGGCACAGATACGCAGTATTTT. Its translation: CASGRGRSLWGTDTQYF.

The CDR3 coding sequence is TGTGCCAGTAGTTCGTCCCCCCAGGGGCAGTCCTACGAGCAGTACTTC. Translation gives CASSSSPQGQSYEQYF. This chain links TRBV19 with TRBJ2-7, with D possibly being TRBD1 (6 bases). Trimming took off 5 bases at V and 1 base at J, with 18 bases between the two ends. Germline values: CDR1 LNHDA, CDR2 SQIVND (reference sequence). This CDR3 comprises 16 residues.

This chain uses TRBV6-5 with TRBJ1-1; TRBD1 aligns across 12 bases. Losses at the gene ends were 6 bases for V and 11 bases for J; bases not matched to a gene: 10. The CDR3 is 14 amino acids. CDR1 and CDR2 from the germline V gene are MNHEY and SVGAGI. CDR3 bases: TGTGCCAGCAGAGTTGGGACAGGGGGCGCAGAGGCTTTCTTT. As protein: CASRVGTGGAEAFF.